These 30 T cell receptor beta chains were sequenced from one sample in a study of beta chain features in type 1 diabetes. Expressed TCRB transcripts were sequenced because the isolated RNA had all been reverse transcribed beforehand. Method: immunoSEQ multiplex PCR; TCRdb's copy keeps in-frame clones and lacks some. This sample carries a few hundred thousand clones, 9% to 10% of them seen once, and the ten largest clones take under 0.045%. Sequenced: naive CD4+ T cells from blood. These receptor sequences come from a woman between 18 and 30 years old in good health.

The V gene is TRBV7-9, the J gene TRBJ2-5; 9 nucleotides line up with TRBD1. Trimming at V came to 5 bases and at J to 5 bases, leaving 9 bases not matched to a gene. The germline V gene encodes CDR1 SEHNR and CDR2 FQNEAQ (reference sequence). The CDR3 runs to 15 residues. DNA of the CDR3: TGTGCCAGCAGCAGAGTCACAGGGGGCGCGGAGACCCAGTACTTC. Encoded protein: CASSRVTGGAETQYF.

This chain connects TRBV6-1 to TRBJ1-4, with 8 bases matching TRBD1. Germline loops: CDR1 MNHNS, CDR2 SASEGT. The V and J ends lost 4 bases and 7 bases, in that order; junction bases with no gene match: 8. The CDR3 loop spans 15 amino acids. The CDR3: CASSALTGVGEKLFF. CDR3 nucleotides: TGTGCCAGCAGTGCGCTGACAGGGGTTGGTGAAAAACTGTTTTTT.

This clone has just a few counts. CDR3 nucleotides: TGTGCCAGCAGTTTATGGGGGACAGACAATGAGCAGTTCTTC. Encoded protein: CASSLWGTDNEQFF. The chain links TRBV27 to TRBJ2-1, with 7 bases matching TRBD1. Per the germline V gene, CDR1 is MNHEY and CDR2 is SMNVEV (reference sequence). The CDR3 covers 14 residues. After removal of 1 base from V and 5 bases from J, the junction contained 2 bases not matched to a gene.

The chain uses TRBV12-5 and TRBJ2-2, with D uncertain. The CDR3 is 13 amino acids. Trimming removed 6 bases from V and 7 bases from J, with 12 bases in between. Germline CDR1 reads LGHNT; CDR2 reads FRNRAP. The CDR3 sequence is CASGLSPIGELFF. The CDR3 DNA reads TGTGCTAGTGGCTTAAGCCCCATCGGGGAGCTGTTTTTT.

This clone was seen a handful of times. V gene TRBV5-1 combines with J gene TRBJ2-5; D not resolved. This CDR3 is 17 amino acids long. Germline values: CDR1 SGHRS, CDR2 YFSETQ. Trimming took 3 bases from V and 0 from J, leaving 18 bases between them. The CDR3 DNA reads as TGCGCCAGCAGCTGGCAGGCAGGCCATAATCACCAAGAGACCCAGTACTTC. Encoded protein: CASSWQAGHNHQETQYF.

The rearrangement links TRBV28 to TRBJ2-7; TRBD1 is a possible D gene (7 bases). There are 18 residues in the CDR3. V was clipped by 3 bases and J by 4 bases, with 25 bases between them. Germline values: CDR1 MDHEN, CDR2 SYDVKM. The chain's CDR3 is CASSLLGQGGAGDYEQYF. In DNA form, the CDR3 reads TGTGCCAGCAGTTTGTTGGGGCAGGGGGGCGCCGGGGATTACGAGCAGTACTTC.

J is TRBJ1-2 and V is TRBV6-5; the D gene is possibly TRBD1 (6 bases). There are 13 residues in the CDR3. Trimming removed 4 bases from V and 3 bases from J, with 9 bases in between. Germline V gives CDR1 MNHEY, CDR2 SVGAGI. This chain's CDR3 is CASSSDSYYGYTF. Here the CDR3 DNA reads TGTGCCAGCAGTTCGGACAGCTACTATGGCTACACCTTC.

V usage is TRBV11-2 and J usage is TRBJ2-7, with D maybe TRBD1 (6 bases). In germline, CDR1 is SGHAT, CDR2 FQNNGV. V lost 3 bases and J lost 4, with 10 bases in between. This CDR3 region has 13 residues. As DNA, the CDR3 is TGTGCCAGCAGCTTGTACAGGGTTTACGAGCAGTACTTC. Translating it yields CASSLYRVYEQYF.

This clone was detected only a few times. The rearrangement uses TRBV2 and TRBJ2-1; 9 positions match TRBD2. Germline V CDR1 and CDR2: SNHLY, FYNNEI. CDR3 length: 13 residues. The V and J ends lost 3 bases and 13 bases, in that order; junction bases with no gene match: 7. The CDR3 DNA follows: TGTGCCAGCAGTGACAGTTGGCGGGGGGGACAGTTCTTC. Translating it yields CASSDSWRGGQFF.

The V and J genes are TRBV19 and TRBJ1-1; 8 bases are shared with TRBD1. Trimming at V came to 6 bases and at J to 0 bases, leaving 3 bases not matched to a gene. The V gene's germline CDR1 is LNHDA and CDR2 SQIVND (reference sequence). The CDR3 is made up of 14 amino acids. CDR3 protein: CASRDRDMNTEAFF. The CDR3 bases are TGTGCCAGTAGGGACAGGGACATGAACACTGAAGCTTTCTTT.

This clone was picked up a small number of times. The chain links TRBV30 to TRBJ1-2; D is unresolved. V lost 6 bases and J lost 4, with 15 bases in between. The CDR3 has 13 residues. Germline V CDR1 and CDR2: GTSNPN, SVGIG (reference sequence). The CDR3 reads CACQKGGPYGYTF. The CDR3 nucleotides are TGTGCCTGTCAAAAGGGAGGGCCCTATGGCTACACCTTC.

The J gene is TRBJ2-3, the V gene TRBV19; 9 nucleotides agree with TRBD2. Germline V gene sequence: CDR1 LNHDA, CDR2 SQIVND (reference sequence). The V gene end was trimmed by 6 bases and the J gene end by 2 bases; junction bases not matched to a gene: 9. The CDR3 is made up of 16 amino acids. In DNA, the CDR3 is TGTGCCAGTAGCATCGGTAGCGGGGGTATCACAGATACGCAGTATTTT. Translated, it gives CASSIGSGGITDTQYF.

This clone was observed a handful of times. This rearrangement joins TRBV30 to TRBJ1-1; D gene ambiguous. Germline V gene lookup returns CDR1 GTSNPN and CDR2 SVGIG (reference sequence). The CDR3 covers 14 residues. Trimming removed 4 bases from V and 0 bases from J, with 12 bases in between. CDR3 in DNA: TGTGCCTGGAAGGTTGACACCTTGAACACTGAAGCTTTCTTT. This translates into CAWKVDTLNTEAFF.

This CDR3 is CASSLSRDRGDEQFF. The CDR3 DNA sequence: TGTGCCAGCAGCTTGAGCCGGGACAGGGGGGACGAGCAGTTCTTC. The genes are TRBV5-4 and TRBJ2-1; the match to TRBD1 covers 11 bases. There are 15 residues in the CDR3. The ends lost 1 base at V and 10 bases at J; junction bases unmatched: 7. From germline, CDR1 is SGHNT and CDR2 YYREEE (reference sequence).

This clone was detected ten times or more. The V and J genes are TRBV4-1 and TRBJ2-3, with D perhaps TRBD1 (6 bases). Trimming left V 1 base short and J 8 bases short, with 10 bases between. The CDR3 is 13 amino acids. Germline V gives CDR1 MGHRA, CDR2 YSYEKL. DNA of the CDR3: TGCGCCAGCAGCCAAGTCCCAGGGGTTACGCAGTATTTT. It yields the protein CASSQVPGVTQYF.

This clone was counted between two and nine times. J is TRBJ1-1 and V is TRBV28, with TRBD1 matching over 7 bases. Germline V gene lookup returns CDR1 MDHEN and CDR2 SYDVKM. V dropped 6 bases and J dropped 1; count of bases not matched to a gene: 8. This CDR3 is built from 15 residues. Here the CDR3 DNA reads TGTGCCAGCAGACACCACCGACAGGGGAACACTGAAGCTTTCTTT. Translation gives CASRHHRQGNTEAFF.

The table lists this clone with a few counts. The V call is TRBV5-4, the J call TRBJ2-5; the match to TRBD2 covers 7 bases. The germline V gene has CDR1 SGHNT and CDR2 YYREEE (reference sequence). The CDR3 length is 14 residues. V shed 0 bases, J shed 2 bases, and the junction held 1 base outside the gene matches. The CDR3 protein is CASSLGLAQETQYF. The CDR3 DNA follows: TGTGCCAGCAGCTTGGGACTAGCACAAGAGACCCAGTACTTC.

This clone was counted a few times. This chain uses TRBV20-1 with TRBJ2-7, with unresolved D. The V gene's germline CDR1 is DFQATT and CDR2 SNEGSKA (reference sequence). The CDR3 runs to 11 residues. V was pared by 2 bases and J by 4 bases, with 6 bases between. The CDR3 protein is CSARNSYEQYF. Written as DNA, the CDR3 is TGCAGTGCTAGAAACAGTTACGAGCAGTACTTC.

The chain links TRBV6-1 to TRBJ2-5, with TRBD1 matching 7 bases. After removal of 5 bases from V and 4 bases from J, the junction contained 10 bases not matched to a gene. Germline-derived CDR1 and CDR2 are MNHNS and SASEGT. The CDR3 consists of 15 residues. The CDR3: CASSSHSTGRETQYF. Written as DNA, the CDR3 is TGTGCCAGCAGTTCCCATTCGACAGGGAGAGAGACCCAGTACTTC.

This clone was detected only a few times. The V and J genes are TRBV14 and TRBJ1-1, with 9 bases that match TRBD1. With V trimmed by 4 bases and J by 1 base, 13 bases remained unmatched. Per germline, CDR1 SGHDN and CDR2 FVKESK. The CDR3 totals 18 residues. CDR3 coding DNA: TGTGCCAGCAGCCCTCGAGACAGGGGGAAGAATCAGAACACTGAAGCTTTCTTT. This translates into CASSPRDRGKNQNTEAFF.

This clone has a handful of counts. This chain joins TRBV2 and TRBJ1-2, with D possibly matching TRBD1 (6 bases). Trimming removed 11 bases from V and 0 bases from J, with 13 bases in between. CDR1 and CDR2 from the germline V gene are SNHLY and FYNNEI. The CDR3 extends over 13 amino acids. DNA of the CDR3: TGTGCCGGAAAAGGACAGCCTAACTATGGCTACACCTTC. Its translation is CAGKGQPNYGYTF.

The V call is TRBV5-5, the J call TRBJ2-7; 15 bases line up with TRBD2. Germline values: CDR1 SGHKS, CDR2 YYEKEE (reference sequence). This CDR3 spans 16 amino acids. J was trimmed by 2 bases and V by 4 bases; bases with no gene match: 4. CDR3 sequence reads: CASSPGLAGGTYEQYF. The CDR3 bases are TGTGCCAGCAGCCCGGGACTAGCGGGAGGTACCTACGAGCAGTACTTC.

This clone has only a few counts. The chain uses TRBV6-1 and TRBJ1-1; D gene ambiguous. CDR3 size: 12 residues. V was shortened by 7 bases and J by 2 bases, with 8 bases between the two germline ends. Germline V lookup: CDR1 MNHNS, CDR2 SASEGT. The CDR3 loop is CASTRVNTEAFF. In nucleotides, the CDR3 is TGTGCCAGCACGAGAGTTAACACTGAAGCTTTCTTT.

In this sample, this clone turned up a few times. V usage is TRBV2 and J usage is TRBJ1-3; TRBD1 might be the D (5 bases). The CDR3 spans 16 residues. The germline gives CDR1 SNHLY, CDR2 FYNNEI. Trimming left V 4 bases short and J 0 bases short, with 13 bases between. In nucleotides, the CDR3 is TGTGCCAGCAGTGTGCGACAGTTGAGCTCTGGAAACACCATATATTTT. This translates into CASSVRQLSSGNTIYF.

This clone was seen a handful of times. The J gene is TRBJ1-1, the V gene TRBV27; a weak D match, TRBD1 (5 bases). The CDR3 is 15 residues long. With 0 bases removed from V and 0 bases from J, the gap between germline ends came to 8 bases. Germline assignment: CDR1 MNHEY and CDR2 SMNVEV (reference sequence). CDR3 residues: CASSLSQGLNTEAFF. For the CDR3, the DNA is TGTGCCAGCAGTTTATCCCAGGGTTTGAACACTGAAGCTTTCTTT.

The table lists this clone with a few counts. The chain has TRBV2 and TRBJ1-1; perhaps TRBD1 as D (5 bases). Trimming took off 8 bases at V and 5 bases at J, with 21 bases between the two ends. The CDR3 covers 15 residues. The germline V gene encodes CDR1 SNHLY and CDR2 FYNNEI. CDR3: CASLRLGGKGTEAFF. CDR3 coding DNA: TGTGCCAGCCTCCGTCTCGGGGGGAAGGGGACTGAAGCTTTCTTT. Filled out from reference TRBV2 and TRBJ1-1, the complete variable domain reads EPEVTQTPSHQVTQMGQEVILRCVPISNHLYFYWYRQILGQKVEFLVSFYNNEISEKSEIFDDQFSVERPDGSNFTLKIRSTKLEDSAMYFCASLRLGGKGTEAFFGQGTRLTVV.

The chain employs TRBV5-1 and TRBJ1-1, with no clear D. There are 14 residues in the CDR3. Germline-derived CDR1 and CDR2 are SGHRS and YFSETQ. The germline V and J ends were trimmed by 4 bases and 4 bases, with 14 bases remaining between them. CDR3 sequence reads: CASSPSVGGTEAFF. The CDR3 nucleotides are TGCGCCAGCAGCCCATCCGTGGGAGGCACTGAAGCTTTCTTT.

This clone was picked up a small number of times. The chain couples TRBV10-3 to TRBJ2-2; tentative D call: TRBD2 (5 bases). Germline V gene sequence: CDR1 ENHRY, CDR2 SYGVKD. V was trimmed by 8 bases and J by 0 bases, leaving 10 bases between them. This CDR3 comprises 14 residues. The CDR3 region is CAIGSNSNTGELFF. CDR3 coding DNA: TGTGCCATCGGGAGTAACTCGAACACCGGGGAGCTGTTTTTT.

In the case of this clone: Other nucleotide sequences in the sample specify the same CDR3. This chain links TRBV18 with TRBJ1-1; 7 bases align to TRBD1. CDR3 size: 13 residues. J gave up 1 base and V 4 bases, and 0 bases lay outside the gene matches. The V gene's germline CDR1 is KGHSH and CDR2 LQKENI. CDR3 nucleotides: TGTGCCAGCTCACGGGACAGGAACACTGAAGCTTTCTTT. Encoded protein: CASSRDRNTEAFF.

V gene TRBV15 combines with J gene TRBJ2-5, with a weak D call TRBD2 (5 bases). Per the germline V gene, CDR1 is LNHNV and CDR2 is YYDKDF (reference sequence). V was clipped by 0 bases and J by 5 bases, with 16 bases between them. The CDR3 sequence is 16 residues long. CDR3 nucleotides: TGTGCCACCAGCAGAGATCGGGCGGGTTTTGGGGAGACCCAGTACTTC. Its translation: CATSRDRAGFGETQYF.